This TCR beta chain is drawn from a study of T cell repertoires in cytomegalovirus infection. This clonotype was counted at least ten times. TCRdb recomputed calls from the reads with MiXCR, one row per CDR3 protein. The table has fewer than 200,000 distinct CDR3 sequences, roughly 14% seen once. The V gene lost 11 bases and the J gene lost 0 bases, with 13 bases spanning the gap. CDR1 and CDR2 (germline): MNHEY, SVGEGT. This CDR3 is 13 amino acids long. This clonotype was sampled from a human donor in good health (CMV status not recorded). Some clones in this sample may be carry-over from other donors' samples. V and J are TRBV6-2 or TRBV6-3 and TRBJ1-1; D might be TRBD1 (6 bases). Sequencing was carried out using PBMCs. This CDR3 is CAVQRGVNTEAFF. Written as DNA, the CDR3 is TGTGCCGTCCAAAGGGGGGTGAACACTGAAGCTTTCTTT.